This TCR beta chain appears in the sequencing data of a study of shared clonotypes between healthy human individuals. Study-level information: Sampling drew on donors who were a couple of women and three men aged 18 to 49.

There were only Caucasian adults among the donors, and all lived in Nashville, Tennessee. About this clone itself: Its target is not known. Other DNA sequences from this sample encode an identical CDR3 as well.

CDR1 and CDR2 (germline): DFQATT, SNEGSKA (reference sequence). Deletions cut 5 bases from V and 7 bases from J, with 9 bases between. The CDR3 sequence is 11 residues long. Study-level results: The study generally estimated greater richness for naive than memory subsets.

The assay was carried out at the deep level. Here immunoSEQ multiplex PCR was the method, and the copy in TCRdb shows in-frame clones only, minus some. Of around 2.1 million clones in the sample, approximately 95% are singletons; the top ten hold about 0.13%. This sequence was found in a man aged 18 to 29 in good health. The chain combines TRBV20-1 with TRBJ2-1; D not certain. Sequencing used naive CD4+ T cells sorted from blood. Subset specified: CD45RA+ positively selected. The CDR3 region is CSAGPGNEQFF. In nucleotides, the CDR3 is TGCAGTGCTGGTCCTGGGAATGAGCAGTTCTTC.